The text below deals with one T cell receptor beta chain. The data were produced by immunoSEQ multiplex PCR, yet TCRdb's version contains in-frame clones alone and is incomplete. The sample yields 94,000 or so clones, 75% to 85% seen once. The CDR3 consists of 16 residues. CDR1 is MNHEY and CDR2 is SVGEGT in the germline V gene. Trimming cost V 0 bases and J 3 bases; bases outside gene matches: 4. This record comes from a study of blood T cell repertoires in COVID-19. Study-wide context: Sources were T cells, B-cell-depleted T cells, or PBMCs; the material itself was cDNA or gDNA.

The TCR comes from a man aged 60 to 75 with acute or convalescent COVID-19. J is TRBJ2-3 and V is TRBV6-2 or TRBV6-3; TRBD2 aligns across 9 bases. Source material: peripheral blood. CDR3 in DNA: TGTGCCAGCAGTTACTCGACGGGACTAGCAACAGATACGCAGTATTTT. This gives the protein CASSYSTGLATDTQYF.